This TCR beta chain was identified during a study of response to subunit inactivated influenza vaccine. Looked up from germline, CDR1 is SGHTA and CDR2 is FQGNSA. There are 15 residues in the CDR3. V was clipped by 6 bases and J by 3 bases; unmatched bases: 9. TCRdb re-analysed the RT-PCR reads in MiXCR, keeping a single row per CDR3 protein. Of about 520,000 distinct CDR3 sequences listed, over 25% are singletons. J is TRBJ2-7 and V is TRBV7-2, with TRBD2 identical over 9 bases. The specimen comprised CD4+ T cells sorted from PBMCs, sampled around 5 days after vaccination. The sequence came from a man aged 45 to 65 who received an inactivated influenza vaccine. CDR3 in DNA: TGTGCCAGCAGTTCACTGACTAGCGGAATCTACGAGCAGTACTTC. Translating gives CASSSLTSGIYEQYF.